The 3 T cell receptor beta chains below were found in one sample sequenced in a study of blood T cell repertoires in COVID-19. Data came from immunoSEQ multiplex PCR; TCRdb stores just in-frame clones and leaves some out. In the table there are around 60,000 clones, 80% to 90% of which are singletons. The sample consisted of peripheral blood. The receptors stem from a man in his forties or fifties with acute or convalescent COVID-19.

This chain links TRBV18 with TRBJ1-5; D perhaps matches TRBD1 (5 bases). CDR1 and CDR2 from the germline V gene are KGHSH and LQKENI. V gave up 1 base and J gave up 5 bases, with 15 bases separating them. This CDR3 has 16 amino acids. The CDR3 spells CASSPQEGLRYQPQHF. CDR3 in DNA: TGTGCCAGCTCACCACAGGAGGGGCTTCGTTATCAGCCCCAGCATTTT.

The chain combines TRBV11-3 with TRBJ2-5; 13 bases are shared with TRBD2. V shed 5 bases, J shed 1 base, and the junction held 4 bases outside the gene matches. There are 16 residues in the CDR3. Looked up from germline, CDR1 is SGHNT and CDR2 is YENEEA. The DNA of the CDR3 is TGTGCCAGCAGCCCCACTAGCGGGGGGGTCCAAGAGACCCAGTACTTC. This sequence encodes CASSPTSGGVQETQYF. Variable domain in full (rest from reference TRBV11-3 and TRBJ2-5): EAGVVQSPRYKIIEKKQPVAFWCNPISGHNTLYWYLQNLGQGPELLIRYENEEAVDDSQLPKDRFSAERLKGVDSTLKIQPAELGDSAVYLCASSPTSGGVQETQYFGPGTRLLVL.

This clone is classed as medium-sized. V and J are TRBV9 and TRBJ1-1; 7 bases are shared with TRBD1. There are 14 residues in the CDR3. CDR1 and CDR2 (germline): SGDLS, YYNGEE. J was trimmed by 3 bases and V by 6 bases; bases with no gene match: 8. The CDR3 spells CASNNLQGDTEAFF. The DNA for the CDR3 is TGTGCCAGCAACAATCTCCAGGGGGACACTGAAGCTTTCTTT.